The 22 T cell receptor beta chains reported below all come from one sample, sequenced in a study of CD8+ T cells in alopecia areata. RNA extraction and reverse transcription yielded cDNA as sequencing template. Data came from immunoSEQ multiplex PCR; TCRdb stores just in-frame clones and leaves some out. Altogether roughly 59,000 clones are present, around 49% being singletons, with the ten largest covering 15% to 20%. Sequences were derived from CD8+ T cells sorted from blood, sampled at week 0. The receptor source for this set is a human donor with alopecia areata.

J is TRBJ2-1 and V is TRBV5-1, with a weak D call TRBD1 (6 bases). This CDR3 spans 13 amino acids. The V end lost 7 bases, the J end lost 8 bases, and 16 bases lay between the germline ends. CDR1 SGHRS and CDR2 YFSETQ come from the germline V gene. The CDR3 spells CASSRGLVDEQFF. The CDR3 nucleotides are TGCGCCAGCTCCAGGGGCCTAGTGGATGAGCAGTTCTTC.

In its sample, this clone was seen a few times. The gene calls are TRBV7-9 and TRBJ2-1; TRBD2 aligns across 7 bases. CDR1 and CDR2 (germline): SEHNR, FQNEAQ (reference sequence). CDR3 size: 15 residues. Losses at the gene ends were 5 bases for V and 5 bases for J; bases not matched to a gene: 9. CDR3 protein: CASSRVAGANNEQFF. Here the CDR3 DNA reads TGTGCCAGCAGCAGGGTGGCGGGAGCGAACAATGAGCAGTTCTTC.

V gene TRBV7-6 combines with J gene TRBJ2-1, with D possibly TRBD2 on 6 matching bases. The germline V gene has CDR1 SGHVS and CDR2 FNYEAQ. The CDR3 spans 16 residues. V was clipped by 5 bases and J by 3 bases, with 17 bases between them. In DNA, the CDR3 is TGTGCCAGCAGCCCCACCCCCCGGGAGATCTACAATGAGCAGTTCTTC. Encoded protein: CASSPTPREIYNEQFF.

The chain couples TRBV11-1 to TRBJ2-7; TRBD1 is a possible D gene (5 bases). Looked up from germline, CDR1 is SGHAT and CDR2 is FQDESV (reference sequence). Trimming took off 4 bases at V and 6 bases at J, with 16 bases between the two ends. This CDR3 region has 14 residues. The CDR3 reads CASSWKGQTIEQYF. The CDR3 nucleotides read TGTGCCAGCAGCTGGAAAGGACAAACAATCGAGCAGTACTTC.

This clone was counted only a few times. This chain connects TRBV7-8 to TRBJ2-7; D is unclear. The CDR3 contains 16 residues. From germline, CDR1 is SGHVS and CDR2 FQNEAQ. The V and J ends lost 5 bases and 3 bases respectively, with 20 bases between them. The CDR3 loop reads CASSASGRTYFYEQYF. Written as DNA, the CDR3 is TGTGCCAGCAGCGCCTCCGGGCGAACTTATTTCTACGAGCAGTACTTC.

In this sample, this clone turned up a few times. The CDR3 bases are TGTGCCAGCAGTTCGACTAGCGGACAAGAGACCCAGTACTTC. It translates to CASSSTSGQETQYF. The chain links TRBV27 to TRBJ2-5; 9 bases line up with TRBD2. CDR3 length: 14 residues. The germline V gene has CDR1 MNHEY and CDR2 SMNVEV (reference sequence). V was clipped by 4 bases and J by 2 bases; unmatched bases: 2.

V gene TRBV13 combines with J gene TRBJ2-3; D is perhaps TRBD1 or TRBD2 (5 bases each). The CDR3 contains 19 residues. Trimming took off 1 base at V and 0 bases at J, with 20 bases between the two ends. Germline loops: CDR1 PRHDT, CDR2 FYEKMQ (reference sequence). The CDR3 reads CASSLEGTSTFTSTDTQYF. CDR3 bases: TGTGCCAGCAGCTTAGAGGGGACGTCAACCTTTACTAGCACAGATACGCAGTATTTT.

The chain carries TRBV19 and TRBJ2-1, with D hard to call. V was pared by 2 bases and J by 0 bases, with 14 bases between. Germline V CDR1 and CDR2: LNHDA, SQIVND (reference sequence). This CDR3 has 17 residues. The CDR3 loop reads CASSIIPRPSSYNEQFF. The CDR3 region has the DNA TGTGCCAGTAGTATAATCCCCAGACCCAGCTCCTACAATGAGCAGTTCTTC.

The table lists this clone with a few counts. The junction shows a germline mismatch at one end, possibly a read error. The rearrangement joins TRBV29-1 to TRBJ1-1; TRBD1 matches at 8 bases. This CDR3 is 12 amino acids long. Germline V gene sequence: CDR1 SQVTM, CDR2 ANQGSEA. CDR3: CSIDRGTTEAFF. CDR3 nucleotides: TGCAGCATTGACAGGGGCACGACTGAAGCTTTCTTT.

J is TRBJ1-1 and V is TRBV2, with D unresolved. V was trimmed by 1 base and J by 5 bases, leaving 5 bases between them. Germline CDR1 and CDR2: SNHLY and FYNNEI. This CDR3 has 12 amino acids. CDR3 sequence (DNA): TGTGCCAGCAGTGAAGGGCGGACTGAAGCTTTCTTT. Encoded protein: CASSEGRTEAFF.

The chain recombines TRBV27 with TRBJ1-2; maybe TRBD1 (5 bases). The CDR3 runs to 15 residues. Germline V gene lookup returns CDR1 MNHEY and CDR2 SMNVEV (reference sequence). V lost 5 bases to trimming and J lost 4 bases, with 17 bases between them. The chain's CDR3 is CASSKLGGAGYGYTF. In nucleotides, the CDR3 is TGTGCCAGCAGTAAACTGGGAGGGGCTGGCTATGGCTACACCTTC.

J is TRBJ2-2 and V is TRBV5-1; no definite D call. Germline V gene sequence: CDR1 SGHRS, CDR2 YFSETQ. The CDR3 contains 16 residues. V lost 4 bases to trimming and J lost 5 bases, with 18 bases between them. CDR3 nucleotide sequence: TGCGCCAGCAGCCCTGAACTGCAAAAGAGTACCGGGGAGCTGTTTTTT. Protein product: CASSPELQKSTGELFF.

This chain uses TRBV27 with TRBJ1-5; D unclear. Germline-derived CDR1 and CDR2 are MNHEY and SMNVEV (reference sequence). The CDR3 totals 15 residues. V lost 6 bases, J lost 5 bases, and 17 bases lay in between. The CDR3 spells CASSRGRALHQPQHF. The CDR3 bases are TGTGCCAGCAGCCGAGGACGAGCCCTACATCAGCCCCAGCATTTT.

This chain uses TRBV7-6 with TRBJ2-2, with D tentatively TRBD2 (7 bases). The germline V gene encodes CDR1 SGHVS and CDR2 FNYEAQ. Trimming cost V 5 bases and J 6 bases, with 16 bases left between them. The CDR3 runs 15 residues. The CDR3 DNA reads as TGTGCCAGCAGCGGGTCGGGGGGCCGGTCCGGGGAGCTGTTTTTT. This translates into CASSGSGGRSGELFF.

V is TRBV4-1 and J is TRBJ2-1; D perhaps matches TRBD1 (5 bases). Trimming removed 6 bases at V and 2 bases at J, with 8 bases between. CDR3 length: 13 amino acids. The germline gives CDR1 MGHRA, CDR2 YSYEKL. The CDR3 DNA is TGCGCCAGCAGTGGGGCCGCCTACAATGAGCAGTTCTTC. Protein product: CASSGAAYNEQFF.

The V and J genes are TRBV10-3 and TRBJ2-3, with 10 bases lining up with TRBD2. In germline, CDR1 is ENHRY, CDR2 SYGVKD. This CDR3 is built from 15 residues. V shed 8 bases, J shed 4 bases, and the junction held 9 bases outside the gene matches. Here the CDR3 reads CAIHRTSGDPDTQYF. Written as DNA, the CDR3 is TGTGCCATCCACCGGACTAGCGGAGACCCAGATACGCAGTATTTT.

V gene TRBV4-1 combines with J gene TRBJ1-1; D is unclear. Germline V gives CDR1 MGHRA, CDR2 YSYEKL. The CDR3 has 14 amino acids. V lost 3 bases and J 1 base, leaving 9 bases between the germline ends. The CDR3 sequence is CASSQLAENTEAFF. The CDR3, as DNA: TGCGCCAGCAGCCAGTTAGCGGAGAACACTGAAGCTTTCTTT.

The J gene is TRBJ2-6, the V gene TRBV6-1, with no clear D. This CDR3 is 14 amino acids long. The V end lost 2 bases, the J end lost 0 bases, and 2 bases lay between the germline ends. Germline lookup yields CDR1 MNHNS and CDR2 SASEGT. Written as DNA, the CDR3 is TGTGCCAGCAGTGAAATCTCTGGGGCCAACGTCCTGACTTTC. Protein: CASSEISGANVLTF.

The chain employs TRBV7-6 and TRBJ1-5; 9 bases map to TRBD1. Germline V gives CDR1 SGHVS, CDR2 FNYEAQ. CDR3 length equals 13 residues. V shed 3 bases and J 15 bases; nucleotides not matched to a gene: 9. CDR3 coding DNA: TGTGCCAGCAGCTTCCGGCAGGGGACAGGGATGCATTTT. It encodes CASSFRQGTGMHF.

CDR3 region: CASSLAGSVTSTDTQYF. CDR3 in DNA: TGTGCCAGTAGTTTAGCGGGCTCGGTAACTAGCACAGATACGCAGTATTTT. The rearrangement joins TRBV19 to TRBJ2-3; TRBD2 matches at 7 bases. After removal of 5 bases from V and 0 bases from J, the junction contained 11 bases not matched to a gene. The germline gives CDR1 LNHDA, CDR2 SQIVND (reference sequence). The CDR3 covers 17 residues.

This rearrangement joins TRBV5-6 to TRBJ2-4; the D is unclear. This CDR3 has 15 residues. The V and J ends lost 2 bases and 1 base respectively, with 10 bases between them. CDR1 is SGHDT, CDR2 YYEEEE, per germline. CDR3 sequence: CASSFEPRAKNIQYF. The CDR3 region has the DNA TGTGCCAGCAGCTTTGAACCCCGGGCCAAAAACATTCAGTACTTC. The complete variable domain, with remaining parts taken from reference TRBV5-6 and TRBJ2-4, reads DAGVTQSPTHLIKTRGQQVTLRCSPKSGHDTVSWYQQALGQGPQFIFQYYEEEERQRGNFPDRFSGHQFPNYSSELNVNALLLGDSALYLCASSFEPRAKNIQYFGAGTRLSVL.

This clone was detected only a few times. This chain joins TRBV29-1 and TRBJ2-5, with D possibly matching TRBD2 (6 bases). Trimming took 6 bases from V and 2 from J, leaving 16 bases between them. The CDR3 totals 14 residues. The germline V gene has CDR1 SQVTM and CDR2 ANQGSEA. The CDR3 region has the DNA TGCAGCGTCGGGTTAGTGGAGGGTCAAGAGACCCAGTACTTC. Translated, it gives CSVGLVEGQETQYF.